This T cell receptor (beta chain) was obtained from a study of T cell repertoires in cytomegalovirus infection. This clonotype was counted at least ten times. TCRdb independently ran MiXCR on the reads; one entry per CDR3 protein. The sample has 200,000 to 250,000 distinct CDR3 sequences; 10% to 15% are singletons. Sequencing was done on a sample of PBMCs. The clonotype comes from a human donor in good health (CMV status not recorded). Some clones in this sample may be carry-over from other donors' samples.

CDR3 in amino acids: CSARFGREQFF. The CDR3 bases are TGCAGTGCTAGATTTGGGCGCGAGCAGTTCTTC. The gene calls are TRBV20-1 and TRBJ2-1, with D unclear. Deletions cut 2 bases from V and 10 bases from J, with 9 bases between. CDR3 size: 11 residues. Germline V gene sequence: CDR1 DFQATT, CDR2 SNEGSKA (reference sequence).